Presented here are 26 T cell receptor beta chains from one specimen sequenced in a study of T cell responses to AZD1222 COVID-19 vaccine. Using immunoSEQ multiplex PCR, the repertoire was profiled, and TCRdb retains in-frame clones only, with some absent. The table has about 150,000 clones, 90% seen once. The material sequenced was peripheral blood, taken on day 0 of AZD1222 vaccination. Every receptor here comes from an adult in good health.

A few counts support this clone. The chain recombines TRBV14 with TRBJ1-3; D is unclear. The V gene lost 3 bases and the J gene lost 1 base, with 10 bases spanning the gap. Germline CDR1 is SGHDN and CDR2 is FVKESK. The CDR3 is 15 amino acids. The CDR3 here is CASSQYGQSGNTIYF. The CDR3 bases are TGTGCCAGCAGCCAGTACGGCCAATCTGGAAACACCATATATTTT.

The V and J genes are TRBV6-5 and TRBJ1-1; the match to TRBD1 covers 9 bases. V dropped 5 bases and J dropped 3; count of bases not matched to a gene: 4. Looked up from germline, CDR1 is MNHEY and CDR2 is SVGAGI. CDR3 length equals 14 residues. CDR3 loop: CASSMTGGDTEAFF. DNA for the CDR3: TGTGCCAGCAGTATGACAGGGGGGGACACTGAAGCTTTCTTT.

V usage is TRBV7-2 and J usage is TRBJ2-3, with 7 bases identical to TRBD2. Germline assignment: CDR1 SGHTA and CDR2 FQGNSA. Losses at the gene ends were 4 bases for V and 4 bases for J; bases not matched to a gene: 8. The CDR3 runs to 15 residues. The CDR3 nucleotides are TGTGCCAGCAGCTCTCTGACGGGGGGAGCAGATACGCAGTATTTT. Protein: CASSSLTGGADTQYF. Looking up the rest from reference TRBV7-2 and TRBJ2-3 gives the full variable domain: GAGVSQSPSNKVTEKGKDVELRCDPISGHTALYWYRQSLGQGLEFLIYFQGNSAPDKSGLPSDRFSAERTGGSVSTLTIQRTQQEDSAVYLCASSSLTGGADTQYFGPGTRLTVL.

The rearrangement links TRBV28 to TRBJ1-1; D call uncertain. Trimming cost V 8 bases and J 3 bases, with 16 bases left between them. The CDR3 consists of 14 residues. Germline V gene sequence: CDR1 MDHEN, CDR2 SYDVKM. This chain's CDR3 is CASAPAGRYTEAFF. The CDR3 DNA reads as TGTGCCAGCGCTCCCGCGGGGAGGTACACTGAAGCTTTCTTT.

The CDR3 sequence is CASSLEFTRRTEAFF. The CDR3 region has the DNA TGTGCCAGCAGCTTAGAGTTTACCCGGAGGACTGAAGCTTTCTTT. The V call is TRBV11-3, the J call TRBJ1-1; D is unresolved. The length of the CDR3 is 15 residues. Trimming left V 0 bases short and J 5 bases short, with 13 bases between. Germline V gene data show CDR1 as SGHNT and CDR2 as YENEEA.

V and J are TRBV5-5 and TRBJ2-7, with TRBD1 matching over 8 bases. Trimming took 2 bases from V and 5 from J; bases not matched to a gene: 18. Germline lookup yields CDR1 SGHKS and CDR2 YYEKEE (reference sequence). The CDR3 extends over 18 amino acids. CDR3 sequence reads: CASSFAIGTGHPRDEQYF. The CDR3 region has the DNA TGTGCCAGCAGCTTCGCCATAGGGACAGGCCACCCCCGGGACGAGCAGTACTTC.

CDR3 DNA sequence: TGTGCCAGCAGTGGGGTGGGACAGGGGGCTGGCTACACCTTC. Encoded protein: CASSGVGQGAGYTF. The chain has TRBV2 and TRBJ1-2; 12 bases map to TRBD1. CDR3 length equals 14 residues. V lost 4 bases and J lost 7; bases outside the gene matches: 4. CDR1 is SNHLY, CDR2 FYNNEI, per germline.

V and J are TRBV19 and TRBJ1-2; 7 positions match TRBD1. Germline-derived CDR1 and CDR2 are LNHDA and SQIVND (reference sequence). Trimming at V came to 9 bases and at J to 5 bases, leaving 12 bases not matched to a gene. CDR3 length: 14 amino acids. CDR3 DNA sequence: TGTGCCAGCGAGACAGGGATATCGAGTTATGGCTACACCTTC. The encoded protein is CASETGISSYGYTF.

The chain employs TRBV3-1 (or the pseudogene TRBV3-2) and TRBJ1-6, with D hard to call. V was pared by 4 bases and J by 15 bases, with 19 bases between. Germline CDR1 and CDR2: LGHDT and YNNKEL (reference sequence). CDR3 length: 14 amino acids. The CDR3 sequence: CASSPASGRGLLHF. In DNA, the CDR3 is TGTGCCAGCAGCCCCGCGTCCGGTCGAGGGCTCCTCCACTTT.

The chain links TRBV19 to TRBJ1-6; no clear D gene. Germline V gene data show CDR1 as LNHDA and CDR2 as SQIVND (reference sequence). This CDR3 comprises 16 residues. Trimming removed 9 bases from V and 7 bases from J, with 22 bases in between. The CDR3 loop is CASANQAPGPNSPLHF. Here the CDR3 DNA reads TGTGCCAGCGCCAACCAGGCGCCCGGCCCCAATTCACCCCTCCACTTT. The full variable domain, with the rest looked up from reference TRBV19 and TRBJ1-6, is DGGITQSPKYLFRKEGQNVTLSCEQNLNHDAMYWYRQDPGQGLRLIYYSQIVNDFQKGDIAEGYSVSREKKESFPLTVTSAQKNPTAFYLCASANQAPGPNSPLHFGNGTRLTVT.

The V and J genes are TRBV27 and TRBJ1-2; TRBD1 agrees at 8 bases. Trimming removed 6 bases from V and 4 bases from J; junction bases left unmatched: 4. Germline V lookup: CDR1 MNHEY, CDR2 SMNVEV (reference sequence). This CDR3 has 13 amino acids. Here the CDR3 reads CASRGQAVYGYTF. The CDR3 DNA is TGTGCCAGCAGGGGACAGGCCGTCTATGGCTACACCTTC.

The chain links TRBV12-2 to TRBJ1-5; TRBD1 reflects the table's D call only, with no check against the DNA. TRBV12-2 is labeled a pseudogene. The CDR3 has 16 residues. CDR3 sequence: CASRLASGTGGQPQHF. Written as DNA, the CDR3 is TGTGCAAGTCGCTTAGCGAGCGGGACAGGTGGTCAGCCCCAGCATTTT.

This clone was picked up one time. The CDR3: CASSAGGEYGYTF. In DNA form, the CDR3 reads TGTGCCAGCAGCGCAGGGGGCGAATATGGCTACACCTTC. The V call is TRBV7-9, the J call TRBJ1-2; 8 nucleotides match TRBD1. The CDR3 contains 13 residues. The V gene's germline CDR1 is SEHNR and CDR2 FQNEAQ (reference sequence). With V trimmed by 5 bases and J by 5 bases, 4 bases remained unmatched.

Here the CDR3 DNA reads TGTGCCAGCAGTTTAGAACAGGCGTTGGGCTACACCTTC. Its translation: CASSLEQALGYTF. This sequence joins TRBV12-3 or TRBV12-4 and TRBJ1-2; D may be TRBD1 (5 bases). Trimming removed 1 base at V and 8 bases at J, with 11 bases between. The CDR3 sequence is 13 residues long.

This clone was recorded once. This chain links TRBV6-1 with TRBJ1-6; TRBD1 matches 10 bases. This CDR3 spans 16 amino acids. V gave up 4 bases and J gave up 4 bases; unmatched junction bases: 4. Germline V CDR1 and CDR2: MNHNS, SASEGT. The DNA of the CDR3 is TGTGCCAGCAGTGTGGACAGGGGGTTATATAATTCACCCCTCCACTTT. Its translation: CASSVDRGLYNSPLHF.

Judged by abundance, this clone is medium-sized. CDR3 residues: CASSPPTSYEQYF. CDR3 nucleotide sequence: TGTGCCAGCTCACCACCCACTTCCTACGAGCAGTACTTC. The chain recombines TRBV18 with TRBJ2-7; D is unclear. Germline V gene lookup returns CDR1 KGHSH and CDR2 LQKENI. The V and J ends lost 0 bases and 1 base respectively, with 4 bases between them. The CDR3 is 13 residues long.

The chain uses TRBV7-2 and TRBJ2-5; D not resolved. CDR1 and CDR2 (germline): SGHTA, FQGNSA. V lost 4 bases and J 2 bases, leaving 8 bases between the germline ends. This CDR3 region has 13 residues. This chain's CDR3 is CASSSQVQETQYF. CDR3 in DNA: TGTGCCAGCAGCTCTCAGGTACAAGAGACCCAGTACTTC.

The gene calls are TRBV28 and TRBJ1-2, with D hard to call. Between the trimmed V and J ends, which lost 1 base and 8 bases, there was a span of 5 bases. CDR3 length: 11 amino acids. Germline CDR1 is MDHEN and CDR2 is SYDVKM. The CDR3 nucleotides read TGTGCCAGCAGTTTATACAAAGGCTACACCTTC. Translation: CASSLYKGYTF.

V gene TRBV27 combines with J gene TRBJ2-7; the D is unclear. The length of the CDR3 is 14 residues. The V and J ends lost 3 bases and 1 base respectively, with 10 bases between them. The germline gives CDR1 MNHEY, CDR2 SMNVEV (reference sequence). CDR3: CASSFGGPSYEQYF. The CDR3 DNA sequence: TGTGCCAGCAGTTTTGGCGGACCGTCCTACGAGCAGTACTTC.

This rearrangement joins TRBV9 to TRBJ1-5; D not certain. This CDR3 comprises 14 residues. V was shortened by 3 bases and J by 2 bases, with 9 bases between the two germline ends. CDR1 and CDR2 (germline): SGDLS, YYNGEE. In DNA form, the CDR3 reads TGTGCCAGCAGCGCCGGGAGACGCAATCAGCCCCAGCATTTT. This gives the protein CASSAGRRNQPQHF.

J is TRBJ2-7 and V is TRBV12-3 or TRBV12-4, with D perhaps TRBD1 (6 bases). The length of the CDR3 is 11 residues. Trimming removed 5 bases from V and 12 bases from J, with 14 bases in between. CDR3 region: CASSRDTSPYF. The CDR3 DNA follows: TGTGCCAGCAGTAGGGACACCTCCCCGTACTTC.

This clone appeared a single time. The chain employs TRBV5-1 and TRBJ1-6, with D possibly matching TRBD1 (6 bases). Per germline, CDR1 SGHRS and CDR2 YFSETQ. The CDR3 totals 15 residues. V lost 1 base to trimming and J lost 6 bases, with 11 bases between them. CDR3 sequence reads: CASSLNQQGNSPLHF. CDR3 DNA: TGCGCCAGCAGCTTGAACCAACAGGGTAATTCACCCCTCCACTTT.

CDR3 loop: CASSKNIQYF. The CDR3 DNA reads TGTGCCAGCAGTAAAAACATTCAGTACTTC. The genes are TRBV7-9 and TRBJ2-4; D is ambiguous. With 6 bases removed from V and 4 bases from J, the gap between germline ends came to 1 base. This CDR3 contains 10 residues. Germline CDR1 SEHNR, CDR2 FQNEAQ (reference sequence).

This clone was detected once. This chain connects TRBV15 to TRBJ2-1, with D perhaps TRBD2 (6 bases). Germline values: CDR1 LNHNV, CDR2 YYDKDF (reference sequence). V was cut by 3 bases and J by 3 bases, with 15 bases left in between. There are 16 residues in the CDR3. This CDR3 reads CATSSTATGLYNEQFF. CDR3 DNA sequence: TGTGCCACCAGCAGCACCGCCACGGGACTCTACAATGAGCAGTTCTTC.

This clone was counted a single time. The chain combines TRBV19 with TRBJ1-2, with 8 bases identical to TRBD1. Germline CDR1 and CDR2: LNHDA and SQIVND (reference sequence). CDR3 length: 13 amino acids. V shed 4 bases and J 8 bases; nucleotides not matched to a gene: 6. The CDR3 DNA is TGTGCCAGTAGTACGGACAGGGAGAGGGGCTACACCTTC. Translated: CASSTDRERGYTF.

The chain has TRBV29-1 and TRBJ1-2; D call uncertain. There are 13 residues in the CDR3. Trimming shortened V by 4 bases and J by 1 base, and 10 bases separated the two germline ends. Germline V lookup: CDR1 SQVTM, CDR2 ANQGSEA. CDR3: CSVGGVLNYGYTF. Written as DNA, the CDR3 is TGCAGCGTTGGTGGGGTTCTTAACTATGGCTACACCTTC.